This TCR beta chain was documented in a study of cytomegalovirus exposure and HLA in healthy donors. The PCR employed 60 Vbeta primers together with 13 Jbeta primers. Using immunoSEQ multiplex PCR, the repertoire was profiled, and TCRdb retains in-frame clones only, with some absent. Of 90,000 to 120,000 clones listed, more than 65% are singletons. CDR1 is SGHDN and CDR2 is FVKESK in the germline V gene. The CDR3 covers 19 residues. V was pared by 0 bases and J by 0 bases, with 19 bases between. This clonotype was sampled from a woman aged 45-65 years in good health and CMV-seropositive. V gene TRBV14 combines with J gene TRBJ2-3, with D possibly being TRBD2 (6 bases). Input material: PBMCs. CDR3 in DNA: TGTGCCAGCAGCCAAGATTCGGGCGGGGCCTTCTTTAGCACAGATACGCAGTATTTT. Encoded protein: CASSQDSGGAFFSTDTQYF. Looking up the rest from reference TRBV14 and TRBJ2-3 gives the full variable domain: EAGVTQFPSHSVIEKGQTVTLRCDPISGHDNLYWYRRVMGKEIKFLLHFVKESKQDESGMPNNRFLAERTGGTYSTLKVQPAELEDSGVYFCASSQDSGGAFFSTDTQYFGPGTRLTVL.